Only a few counts were recorded for the clone carrying this TCR beta chain. Profiled with immunoSEQ multiplex PCR; TCRdb holds only in-frame clones, not every one. Of tens of thousands of clones in the sample, 91% were seen once. These data belong to a study of T cell changes during pregnancy in multiple sclerosis. Sequenced material: CD4+ T cells from peripheral blood mononuclear cells, taken in the second trimester of pregnancy. This receptor was identified in a female donor in good health, enrolled as a control in a pregnancy study.

The CDR3 region is CASSQSRGQFF. Here the CDR3 DNA reads TGTGCCAGCAGCCAATCCCGAGGGCAGTTCTTC. The rearrangement joins TRBV14 to TRBJ2-1, with D unclear. Trimming removed 2 bases from V and 12 bases from J, with 8 bases in between. Per germline, CDR1 SGHDN and CDR2 FVKESK. The length of the CDR3 is 11 residues.